This T cell receptor beta chain emerged from a study of shared clonotypes between healthy human individuals. Study outcomes and limitations: Incompleteness in sorted-subset sequencing, despite large depth, was shown by rarefaction.

The protocol was immunoSEQ multiplex PCR, while the TCRdb copy is restricted to in-frame clones and leaves out a portion. The table shows just over 2,000,000 clones, with 85% to 95% occurring only once. On this clone: Its antigen is still unknown.

Terminally differentiated effector memory CD45RA+ cells were excluded by CCR7 positive selection of CD45RO-negative cells. Donors comprised healthy HIV-negative adults lacking recent acute infections or vaccinations. The material sequenced was naive CD8+ T cells sorted from blood. The sequence was obtained from a young man in good health.

Written as DNA, the CDR3 is TGTGCCAGCAGTACAGGGGGGAGGACAGATACGCAGTATTTT. This sequence encodes CASSTGGRTDTQYF. The gene calls are TRBV9 and TRBJ2-3, with 8 bases identical to TRBD1. V lost 5 bases and J lost 3; bases outside the gene matches: 5. CDR1 SGDLS and CDR2 YYNGEE come from the germline V gene. This CDR3 has 14 residues.